The next 7 T cell receptor beta chains were all read from a single sample in a study of cytomegalovirus exposure and HLA in healthy donors. Assay used: immunoSEQ multiplex PCR; TCRdb lists only in-frame clones, some missing. The data hold approximately 98,000 clones, with approximately 94% observed a single time. Material for sequencing was PBMCs. The receptors shown here come from a woman between 18 and 29 years old in good health and CMV-seronegative.

CDR3 in amino acids: CASSQRDSRRQETQYF. CDR3 bases: TGTGCCAGCAGCCAGAGGGACAGTCGCCGGCAAGAGACCCAGTACTTC. This chain links TRBV7-9 with TRBJ2-5; the match to TRBD1 covers 7 bases. The CDR3 sequence is 16 residues long. V lost 5 bases, J lost 2 bases, and 11 bases stayed unmatched. Per the germline V gene, CDR1 is SEHNR and CDR2 is FQNEAQ (reference sequence).

The CDR3 loop is CASSTSTGTYEQYF. The CDR3 DNA reads TGTGCCAGCTCCACGTCGACAGGGACCTACGAGCAGTACTTC. This chain links TRBV18 with TRBJ2-7, with 7 bases lining up with TRBD1. V lost 6 bases to trimming and J lost 2 bases; unmatched junction nucleotides: 7. CDR1 KGHSH and CDR2 LQKENI come from the germline V gene. The CDR3 consists of 14 residues.

The CDR3 here is CASSDSRGLNQPQHF. The CDR3 DNA sequence: TGTGCCAGCAGTGATTCCAGGGGGCTCAATCAGCCCCAGCATTTT. The V call is TRBV6-1, the J call TRBJ1-5, with 8 nucleotides matching TRBD1. Germline V lookup: CDR1 MNHNS, CDR2 SASEGT. Unmatched junction bases numbered 4, after V lost 3 bases and J lost 3 bases. This CDR3 region has 15 residues.

The chain combines TRBV6-4 with TRBJ2-3, with D possibly being TRBD2 (5 bases). The CDR3 consists of 20 residues. Germline CDR1 and CDR2: MRHNA and SNTAGT. Trimming took 1 base from V and 0 from J, leaving 23 bases between them. The CDR3 reads CASSDFDIEGSVSSTDTQYF. The CDR3 DNA reads as TGTGCCAGCAGTGACTTCGATATCGAGGGTTCAGTCTCTAGCACAGATACGCAGTATTTT.

The V and J genes are TRBV10-3 and TRBJ1-2; tentative D call: TRBD1 (6 bases). The CDR3 is 15 amino acids. Looked up from germline, CDR1 is ENHRY and CDR2 is SYGVKD. V was cut by 6 bases and J by 7 bases, with 21 bases left in between. CDR3 DNA: TGTGCCATCAGCGCGAGACAGGACGATTCGGCTGGCTACACCTTC. Amino acids: CAISARQDDSAGYTF.

The rearrangement links TRBV18 to TRBJ1-1, with D perhaps TRBD1 (5 bases). Per germline, CDR1 KGHSH and CDR2 LQKENI. The CDR3 loop spans 16 amino acids. V was clipped by 1 base and J by 1 base, with 13 bases between them. The CDR3 nucleotides are TGTGCCAGCTCACCACAACTCCGCCAGGGGAACACTGAAGCTTTCTTT. Its translation: CASSPQLRQGNTEAFF.

This clone was detected only once. CDR3 sequence: CASSQGLGLADTQYF. The CDR3 bases are TGCGCCAGCAGCCAAGGTTTGGGTCTAGCAGATACGCAGTATTTT. This chain joins TRBV4-1 and TRBJ2-3; D gene unclear. CDR1 is MGHRA and CDR2 is YSYEKL in the germline V gene. Trimming removed 1 base from V and 4 bases from J, with 12 bases in between. This CDR3 contains 15 residues.